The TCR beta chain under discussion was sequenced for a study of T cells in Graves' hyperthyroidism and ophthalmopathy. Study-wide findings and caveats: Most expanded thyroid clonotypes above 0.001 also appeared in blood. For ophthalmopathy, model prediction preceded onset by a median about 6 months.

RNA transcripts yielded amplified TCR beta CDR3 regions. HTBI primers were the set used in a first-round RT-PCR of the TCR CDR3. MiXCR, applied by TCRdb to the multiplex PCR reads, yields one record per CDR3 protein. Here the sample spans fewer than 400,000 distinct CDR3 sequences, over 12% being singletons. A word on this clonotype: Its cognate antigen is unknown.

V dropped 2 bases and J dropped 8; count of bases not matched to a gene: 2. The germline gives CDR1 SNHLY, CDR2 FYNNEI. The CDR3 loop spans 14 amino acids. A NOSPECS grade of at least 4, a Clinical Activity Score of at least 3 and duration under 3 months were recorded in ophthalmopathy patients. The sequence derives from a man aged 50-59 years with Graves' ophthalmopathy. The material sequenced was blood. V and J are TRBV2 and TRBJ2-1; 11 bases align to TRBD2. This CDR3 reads CASSETSGSYEQFF. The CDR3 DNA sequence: TGTGCCAGCAGTGAAACTAGCGGGAGCTATGAGCAGTTCTTC.